The T cell receptor (beta chain) under discussion was sequenced for a study of blood T cell repertoires in COVID-19. Study-wide background: Sites in the United States, Italy and Spain provided acute and convalescent COVID-19 samples. PBMCs, B-cell-depleted T cells, or T cells were the source of the cDNA or gDNA that made up the material.

This clone was found a few times. CDR1 is LNHDA, CDR2 SQIVND, per germline (reference sequence). This CDR3 contains 16 residues. The ends were cut back, 7 bases at V and 9 bases at J, with 25 bases in the middle. In the study's own analysis: Estimates of nucleated cell counts were drawn from the amplification of reference gene primers. Sequencing used immunoSEQ multiplex PCR; TCRdb keeps in-frame clones, though not all of them. That table furnishes V, J and clone size, whereas the DNA furnished D and trimming. The repertoire holds some 160,000 clones, with around 80% as singletons. V usage is TRBV19 and J usage is TRBJ2-1, with D perhaps TRBD1 (6 bases). The material sequenced was peripheral blood. The source is a woman aged 50 to 65 with acute or convalescent COVID-19. CDR3 DNA: TGTGCCAGTAAGGTTCCCCGACAGGAATCACCAAGTGAGCAGTTCTTC. Protein: CASKVPRQESPSEQFF. The whole variable domain, remainder taken from reference TRBV19 and TRBJ2-1, is DGGITQSPKYLFRKEGQNVTLSCEQNLNHDAMYWYRQDPGQGLRLIYYSQIVNDFQKGDIAEGYSVSREKKESFPLTVTSAQKNPTAFYLCASKVPRQESPSEQFFGPGTRLTVL.